This TCR beta chain was documented in a study of T cell responses to AZD1222 COVID-19 vaccine. Findings of the study overall: In a largely white British group with more females than males, clonal diversity was possibly underestimated. Only after the peak T cell response were repertoires sampled. The span of vaccine-associated CD4 TCRs extended across spike, with dominance at 160-218 and 743-854. Nearly half of the spike-specific TCRs reportedly recognize variant regions that carry no mutations.

TCRdb's copy holds only in-frame clones and misses some; the assay was immunoSEQ multiplex PCR. Here the sample spans over 100,000 clones, 85% to 90% being singletons. This clone has more than one count but fewer than ten. What it binds is unknown. The J segment lost 8 bases and the V segment lost 5 bases, leaving 11 bases of the junction unmatched. Germline V lookup: CDR1 LNHDA, CDR2 SQIVND (reference sequence). CDR3 length: 14 residues. The sequence was obtained from an adult in good health. V is TRBV19 and J is TRBJ1-2; 7 positions agree with TRBD1. Sequenced material: peripheral blood, taken on day 0 of AZD1222 vaccination. The CDR3, as DNA: TGTGCCAGTAGTCACCCGGAGGGGGCGCGGGGCTACACCTTC. Encoded protein: CASSHPEGARGYTF.